Below, one TCR beta chain is given with its context. This clone came up a few times. Its binding antigen is unknown. One base away there is no much larger clone; base qualities are not given. Reading the label with the study, this specimen's time point is: peripheral blood 6 weeks after treatment start. The cohort included about 30 patients with locally advanced or metastatic urothelial carcinoma who were treated at Memorial Sloan Kettering on a trial protocol. Peripheral blood mononuclear cells were collected pretreatment and during treatment, with between 1 and 8 total time points per patient. The Qiagen DNeasy Blood extraction kit was used to purify genomic DNA from total PBMCs and tumor samples. Collected pretreatment and during treatment, PBMCs were isolated and stored as previously described. This sample is drawn from a study of PD-L1 blockade in urothelial cancer (dated 2017 in TCRdb). About the full investigation: Every patient began therapy in the mid-2010s and was given atezolizumab 1,200 mg intravenously every 3 weeks. About 85% of the 29 patients were identified as males with urothelial cancer of bladder origin, and a prior smoking history was reported by 18 of 29 patients. An ECOG performance status of 0 or 1 was recorded for the patients, and 0 to 3 prior chemotherapy regimens had been received by the patients. Blood samples were analyzed 3 weeks after the start of treatment (second dose) and 6 weeks after the start of treatment. Blood samples gave median yields of roughly 150,000 T cells and around 88,000 unique TCRs, along with a median clonality of approximately 0.08. The study was an exploratory multi-omic analysis of somatic, immune and clinical correlates of response to PD-L1 blockade with atezolizumab in urothelial cancer. Pretreatment tumor samples, along with matched peripheral blood serially collected before and after atezolizumab treatment, were subjected to TCR sequencing. Durable clinical benefit meant progression-free survival longer than 6 months, and TCR features were also tested against progression-free and overall survival. In the same patients, whole exome sequencing and RNA sequencing of pretreatment tumors were performed in addition to TCR sequencing. Durable clinical benefit was achieved by nine patients but not by the remaining 20. Some 30 patients had pretreatment blood TCR-seq, around 25 had at least one posttreatment blood collection, and around 25 had tumor TCR-seq.

Study-wide findings and limitations: A pretreatment peripheral blood TCR clonality below the median was linked to improved progression-free and overall survival. Patients with durable benefit showed greater expansion of tumor-associated TCR clones in peripheral blood 3 weeks after starting treatment (n ≈ 21, p = 0.022). Because of the small sample size (n ≈ 30) and the many exploratory analyses performed, the results are intended to be regarded as hypothesis-generating.

The germline V gene sets CDR1 to SGDLS and CDR2 to YYNGEE. The junction carries 10 bases between V and J, which are trimmed by 4 bases and 3 bases respectively. Counted from cysteine to phenylalanine, this CDR3 has 13 amino acids. CDR3 DNA only is kept here, 39 bases in frame from base 1. Each PCR received spiked-in synthetic TCR analog templates so that absolute template abundance could be estimated from read counts. TCRbeta CDR3 regions were amplified from genomic DNA with bias-controlled V and J gene primers using the immunoSEQ assay. Rearranged TCRbeta segments were sequenced at approximately 20X coverage. Processing in the source paper ran as follows. Clustering was used to correct sequencing errors, and CDR3s were annotated against IMGT so that V, D and J genes could be assigned. Out-of-frame and stop-codon sequences were excluded, and only productive TCRbeta rearrangements were used in downstream analyses. Clonality was computed as one minus Shannon entropy normalized by the log of the number of unique productive sequences. Fisher's exact test with Benjamini-Hochberg correction, using a cutoff of adjusted p below 0.01, was how clones that differed between time points or between blood and tumor were identified. What TCRdb holds here is the immuneACCESS table cut down to in-frame rearrangements. Part of the clones is not present; checked against another copy, under half of the missing clones reflect an unresolved V gene, and the others are unexplained. The V and J calls and clone size come from that table; D and trimming were worked out from the DNA. Present in this sample are about 50,000 clones, about 90% of which were seen just once. The biggest ten clones account for about 10% of the sample.

This sequence was found in a man between 60 and 75 years old with urothelial cancer. This chain joins TRBV9 to TRBJ1-1, with no D gene named confidently. Sequenced material: PBMCs, taken around atezolizumab (anti-PD-L1) treatment. The nucleotide sequence reads TGTGCCAGCAGCCCCGTCGCGCACACTGAAGCTTTCTTT. Protein translation: CASSPVAHTEAFF.